These 21 T cell receptor beta chains share one sample of origin, sequenced in a study of response to subunit inactivated influenza vaccine listed by TCRdb under 2018. The library was prepared using RT-PCR. Sequencing instrument: Illumina HiSeq 2500. Through fastp at Q25 and MiXCR, TCRdb rebuilt clones from the public reads, retaining in-frame beta chains. Duplicate CDR3 protein sequences are folded into a single record with the most common DNA and genes. For this sample there are about 500,000 distinct CDR3 sequences; 16% appear just once. The ten largest clones take up less than 4% of the sample. This material consisted of CD4+ T cells sorted from PBMCs, taken 23 months after vaccination. The receptor source for this set is a man between 50 and 69 years old who received an inactivated influenza vaccine. Donor details come from another sample of the same person, matched by shared clones.

The V gene is TRBV4-3, the J gene TRBJ2-7; 8 bases agree with TRBD2. The CDR3 length is 15 residues. J gave up 4 bases and V 0 bases, and 5 bases lay outside the gene matches. The germline gives CDR1 LGHNA, CDR2 YSLEER. The CDR3 region is CASSQDTSGGYEQYF. The CDR3, as DNA: TGCGCCAGCAGCCAAGATACCAGCGGGGGTTACGAGCAGTACTTC.

This clonotype appeared a few times. The rearrangement joins TRBV12-3 or TRBV12-4 to TRBJ2-7; possibly TRBD2 for D (7 bases). The CDR3 is 15 amino acids. V lost 6 bases and J lost 7, with 22 bases in between. For the CDR3, the DNA is TGTGCCAGCAGCCCCGGCTCGGGGGGCTACGGGGAGCAGTACTTC. This translates into CASSPGSGGYGEQYF.

V usage is TRBV24-1 and J usage is TRBJ2-1; 8 nucleotides agree with TRBD1. Germline V gene data show CDR1 as KGHDR and CDR2 as SFDVKD. The CDR3 covers 15 residues. V trimming: 5 bases; J trimming: 2 bases; junction bases outside the gene matches: 4. Here the CDR3 DNA reads TGTGCCACCAGTGGGGGGACAGGTCCCTACAATGAGCAGTTCTTC. Protein: CATSGGTGPYNEQFF.

This clonotype came up a few times. The V call is TRBV12-3 or TRBV12-4, the J call TRBJ1-2; weak D call: TRBD1 (6 bases). Between the trimmed V and J ends, which lost 0 bases and 8 bases, there was a span of 10 bases. The CDR3 is made up of 13 amino acids. The CDR3 DNA is TGTGCCAGCAGTTTAGCCAGGGGTTTGGGCTACACCTTC. Translating it yields CASSLARGLGYTF.

Regarding this clonotype: Its ends do not fully match the called genes, so a read error is possible. The chain recombines TRBV13 with TRBJ1-1; 9 bases align to TRBD1. Germline assignment: CDR1 PRHDT and CDR2 FYEKMQ (reference sequence). This CDR3 is built from 16 residues. This CDR3 reads CASSLGQGRGNTEAFF. The CDR3 DNA reads as TGTGCCAGCAGCCTAGGACAGGGGAGGGGAAACACTGAAGCTTTCTTT.

The chain carries TRBV29-1 and TRBJ2-1; tentative D call: TRBD2 (6 bases). Germline assignment: CDR1 SQVTM and CDR2 ANQGSEA. The CDR3 contains 12 residues. Trimming took 6 bases from V and 8 from J, leaving 14 bases between them. In nucleotides, the CDR3 is TGCAGCGTGCCTAGGAGGGGACATGAGCAGTTCTTC. This codes for CSVPRRGHEQFF.

The V call is TRBV20-1, the J call TRBJ1-2; D call uncertain. The CDR3 sequence is 12 residues long. Germline loops: CDR1 DFQATT, CDR2 SNEGSKA (reference sequence). Between the trimmed V and J ends, which lost 3 bases and 6 bases, there was a span of 11 bases. The CDR3 loop reads CSASTQWDGYTF. The CDR3 DNA is TGCAGTGCTAGTACCCAATGGGATGGCTACACCTTC.

This clonotype turned up a few times. The rearrangement links TRBV20-1 to TRBJ2-1; D gene uncertain. The V gene lost 0 bases and the J gene lost 0 bases, with 9 bases spanning the gap. This CDR3 comprises 15 residues. The germline CDR1 and CDR2 sequences are DFQATT and SNEGSKA (reference sequence). The CDR3 region is CSARDRASSYNEQFF. DNA for the CDR3: TGCAGTGCTAGAGATCGGGCGAGCTCCTACAATGAGCAGTTCTTC.

This clonotype was seen a few times. The chain combines TRBV10-3 with TRBJ2-7, with TRBD2 as a possible D gene (5 bases). CDR3 size: 13 residues. Germline lookup yields CDR1 ENHRY and CDR2 SYGVKD. Deletions cut 10 bases from V and 2 bases from J, with 15 bases between. The CDR3 reads CASGLVETYEQYF. The DNA for the CDR3 is TGTGCCAGCGGACTCGTCGAGACCTACGAGCAGTACTTC.

With regard to this clonotype: This could be a read error, since a much larger clone is one nucleotide away. V and J are TRBV4-3 and TRBJ2-5; maybe TRBD1 (6 bases). Germline V CDR1 and CDR2: LGHNA, YSLEER. V lost 2 bases to trimming and J lost 3 bases, with 7 bases between them. The CDR3 sequence is 13 residues long. CDR3 region: CASSQHREETQYF. The DNA of the CDR3 is TGCGCCAGCAGCCAACACAGGGAAGAGACCCAGTACTTC.

V and J are TRBV7-9 and TRBJ1-3, with D perhaps TRBD1 (6 bases). CDR3 length: 14 residues. The germline V gene has CDR1 SEHNR and CDR2 FQNEAQ (reference sequence). V was pared by 8 bases and J by 2 bases, with 13 bases between. CDR3 loop: CASAIQGPGNTIYF. DNA of the CDR3: TGTGCCAGCGCGATACAGGGTCCTGGAAACACCATATATTTT. Complete variable domain (other parts from reference TRBV7-9 and TRBJ1-3): DTGVSQNPRHKITKRGQNVTFRCDPISEHNRLYWYRQTLGQGPEFLTYFQNEAQLEKSRLLSDRFSAERPKGSFSTLEIQRTEQGDSAMYLCASAIQGPGNTIYFGEGSWLTVV.

The chain is built from TRBV20-1 and TRBJ2-4; the match to TRBD2 covers 10 bases. From germline, CDR1 is DFQATT and CDR2 SNEGSKA (reference sequence). The trim removed 6 bases at V and 4 bases at J, leaving 9 bases unmatched. This CDR3 has 15 amino acids. CDR3 DNA: TGCAGTGCAGGGCCCGGACTAGCGGAAAAAAACATTCAGTACTTC. Amino acid sequence: CSAGPGLAEKNIQYF.

This clonotype has at least ten counts. This sequence joins TRBV5-1 and TRBJ2-7; 9 nucleotides agree with TRBD1. Germline-derived CDR1 and CDR2 are SGHRS and YFSETQ. The CDR3 has 15 amino acids. J was trimmed by 2 bases and V by 4 bases; bases with no gene match: 7. CDR3 DNA sequence: TGCGCCAGCAGCCCCAATGGGGACAGGGCCTACGAGCAGTACTTC. This encodes CASSPNGDRAYEQYF. The full variable domain, in which reference TRBV5-1 and TRBJ2-7 provide the parts outside the CDR3, is KAGVTQTPRYLIKTRGQQVTLSCSPISGHRSVSWYQQTPGQGLQFLFEYFSETQRNKGNFPGRFSGRQFSNSRSEMNVSTLELGDSALYLCASSPNGDRAYEQYFGPGTRLTVT.

This sequence joins TRBV12-3 or TRBV12-4 and TRBJ2-1; no firm D call. This CDR3 is built from 12 residues. V shed 4 bases and J shed 9 bases, with 10 bases lying between them. The CDR3 loop is CASSSLESEQFF. The CDR3, as DNA: TGTGCCAGCAGTTCTCTAGAGAGTGAGCAGTTCTTC.

The rearrangement uses TRBV7-2 and TRBJ1-5; possibly TRBD1 for D (5 bases). The CDR3 runs 12 residues. The germline gives CDR1 SGHTA, CDR2 FQGNSA. The V end lost 4 bases, the J end lost 10 bases, and 11 bases lay between the germline ends. DNA of the CDR3: TGTGCCAGCAGCTCGAATCAGGGTCCCCAGCATTTT. As protein: CASSSNQGPQHF.

The V and J genes are TRBV7-9 and TRBJ2-1; 8 positions match TRBD2. With V trimmed by 5 bases and J by 1 base, 4 bases remained unmatched. This CDR3 contains 15 residues. Germline CDR1 is SEHNR and CDR2 is FQNEAQ (reference sequence). The CDR3 loop reads CASSTAGGSYNEQFF. CDR3 coding DNA: TGTGCCAGCAGCACCGCGGGGGGATCCTACAATGAGCAGTTCTTC.

The sample holds many counts of this clonotype. This CDR3 reads CASSLSGFSNQPQHF. Here the CDR3 DNA reads TGTGCCAGCAGTTTGTCCGGGTTCAGCAATCAGCCCCAGCATTTT. The chain couples TRBV12-3 or TRBV12-4 to TRBJ1-5, with unresolved D. The CDR3 contains 15 residues. V was cut by 3 bases and J by 1 base, with 10 bases left in between.

This clonotype came up many times. V is TRBV12-3 or TRBV12-4 and J is TRBJ1-2; D gene ambiguous. The length of the CDR3 is 12 residues. V gave up 6 bases and J gave up 7 bases, with 12 bases separating them. As DNA, the CDR3 is TGTGCCAGCAGATCCATTGAGGGTGGCTACACCTTC. This translates into CASRSIEGGYTF.

The rearrangement joins TRBV6-2 or TRBV6-3 to TRBJ2-2; 10 bases map to TRBD2. The CDR3 spans 18 residues. V dropped 2 bases and J dropped 7; count of bases not matched to a gene: 13. Germline V CDR1 and CDR2: MNHEY, SVGEGT. The CDR3 loop is CASSYPSSGRTGNGELFF. The CDR3 nucleotides are TGTGCCAGCAGTTACCCATCTAGCGGGAGAACGGGTAACGGGGAGCTGTTTTTT.

This clonotype was observed a few times. The V and J genes are TRBV27 and TRBJ1-2; 8 bases agree with TRBD1. This CDR3 has 13 amino acids. The trim removed 4 bases at V and 4 bases at J, leaving 2 bases unmatched. Germline values: CDR1 MNHEY, CDR2 SMNVEV (reference sequence). The CDR3: CASSYRGTYGYTF. DNA of the CDR3: TGTGCCAGCAGTTACAGGGGGACCTATGGCTACACCTTC.

The CDR3 coding sequence is TGTGCCAGCAGCTTCTATCGGACCTACGAGCAGTACTTC. It translates to CASSFYRTYEQYF. This chain links TRBV13 with TRBJ2-7; D not certain. V lost 3 bases to trimming and J lost 2 bases, with 8 bases between them. Germline assignment: CDR1 PRHDT and CDR2 FYEKMQ (reference sequence). This CDR3 has 13 amino acids.